The sequence of this T cell receptor (beta chain) was determined in a study of T cells expressing NK-cell markers. CDR3 size: 16 residues. Germline V gene lookup returns CDR1 SGHAT and CDR2 FQNNGV. Turning to this clonotype: Its antigen is currently unknown.

TCRdb re-called the 5' RACE reads and gives one entry per CDR3 protein, without DNA. Recorded for this sample: 150,000 to 180,000 distinct CDR3 sequences. Broader study findings: Unclear, still, was the HCMV specificity of the expanded NKG2C+ T cell clones.

Sequencing was carried out using blood T cells: a sorted CD56 or NKG2C T cell subset, CD4+ or CD8+ T cells, or bulk PBMC T cells (not recorded which). This clonotype was sampled from a woman aged 45-60 years in good health. This chain connects TRBV11-2 to TRBJ2-2; the D gene TCRdb calls, TRBD2, cannot be checked with no DNA. This CDR3 reads CASSLITSGGTGELFF.